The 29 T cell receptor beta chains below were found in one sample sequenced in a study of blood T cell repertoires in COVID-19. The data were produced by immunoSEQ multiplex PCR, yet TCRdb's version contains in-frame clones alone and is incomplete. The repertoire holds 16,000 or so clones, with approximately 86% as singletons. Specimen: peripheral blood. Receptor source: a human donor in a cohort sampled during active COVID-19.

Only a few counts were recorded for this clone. The CDR3 loop is CASSFPGQKDTEAFF. CDR3 nucleotide sequence: TGTGCCAGCAGTTTTCCGGGACAGAAGGACACTGAAGCTTTCTTT. This chain connects TRBV6-6 to TRBJ1-1; 7 bases line up with TRBD1. The CDR3 sequence is 15 residues long. The V segment lost 4 bases and the J segment 3 bases; nucleotides outside the gene matches: 8. Per germline, CDR1 MNHNY and CDR2 SVGAGI (reference sequence).

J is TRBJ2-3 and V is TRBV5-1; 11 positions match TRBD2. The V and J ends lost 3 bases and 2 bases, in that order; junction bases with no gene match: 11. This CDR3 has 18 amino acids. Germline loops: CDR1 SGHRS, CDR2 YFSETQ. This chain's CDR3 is CASSSGSGGGFYTDTQYF. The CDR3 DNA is TGCGCCAGCAGCTCAGGTAGCGGGGGGGGATTTTACACAGATACGCAGTATTTT.

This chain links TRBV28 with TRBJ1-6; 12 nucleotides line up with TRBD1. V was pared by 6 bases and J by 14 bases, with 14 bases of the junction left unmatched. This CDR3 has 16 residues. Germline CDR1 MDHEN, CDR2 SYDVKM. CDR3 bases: TGTGCCAGCAGCCTCCTTGGGGGGACAGGGGGCAACACCCTCCACTTT. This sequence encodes CASSLLGGTGGNTLHF.

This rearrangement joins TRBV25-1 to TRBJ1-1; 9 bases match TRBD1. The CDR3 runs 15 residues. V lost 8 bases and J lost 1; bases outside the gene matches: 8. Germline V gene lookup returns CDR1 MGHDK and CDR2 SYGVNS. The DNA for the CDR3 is TGTGCCAGCGGGGACAGGGCCCCAGGGAACACTGAAGCTTTCTTT. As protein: CASGDRAPGNTEAFF.

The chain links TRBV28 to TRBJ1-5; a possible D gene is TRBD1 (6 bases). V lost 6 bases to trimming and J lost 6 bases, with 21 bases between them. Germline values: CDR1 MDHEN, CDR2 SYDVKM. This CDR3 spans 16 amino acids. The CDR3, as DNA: TGTGCCAGCAGCGTAAAATACAGGGTGAAAAGTCAGCCCCAGCATTTT. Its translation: CASSVKYRVKSQPQHF.

The CDR3 nucleotides are TGTGCCAGGGGGGGAAGAAGAGACACTGAAGCTTTCTTT. This codes for CARGGRRDTEAFF. The chain joins TRBV2 to TRBJ1-1; the D gene is possibly TRBD1 (5 bases). V dropped 9 bases and J dropped 3 bases, with 14 bases sitting between them. CDR1 is SNHLY, CDR2 FYNNEI, per germline. CDR3 size: 13 residues.

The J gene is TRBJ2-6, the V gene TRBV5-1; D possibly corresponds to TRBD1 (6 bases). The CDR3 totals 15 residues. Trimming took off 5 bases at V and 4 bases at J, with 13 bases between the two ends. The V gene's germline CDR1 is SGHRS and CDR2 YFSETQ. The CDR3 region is CASSIQGAGANVLTF. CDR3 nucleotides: TGCGCCAGCAGTATACAGGGTGCAGGGGCCAACGTCCTGACTTTC.

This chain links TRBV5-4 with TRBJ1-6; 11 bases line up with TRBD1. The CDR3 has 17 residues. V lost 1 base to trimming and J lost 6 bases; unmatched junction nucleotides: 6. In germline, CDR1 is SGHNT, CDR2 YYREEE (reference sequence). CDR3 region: CASSLWTGGQVNSPLHF. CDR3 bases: TGTGCCAGCAGCTTGTGGACAGGGGGCCAGGTTAATTCACCCCTCCACTTT.

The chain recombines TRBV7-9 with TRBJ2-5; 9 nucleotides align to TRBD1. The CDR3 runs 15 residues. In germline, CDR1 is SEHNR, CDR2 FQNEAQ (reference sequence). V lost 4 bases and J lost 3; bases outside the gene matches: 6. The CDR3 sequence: CASSWGTGNEETQYF. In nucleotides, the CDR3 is TGTGCCAGCAGCTGGGGGACAGGGAATGAAGAGACCCAGTACTTC.

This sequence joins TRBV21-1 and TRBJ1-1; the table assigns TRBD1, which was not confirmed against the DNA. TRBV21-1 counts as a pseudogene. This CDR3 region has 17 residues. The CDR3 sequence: CASSTRLTGGPNTEAFF. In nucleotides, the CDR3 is TGTGCCAGCAGCACACGATTGACAGGGGGACCGAACACTGAAGCTTTCTTT.

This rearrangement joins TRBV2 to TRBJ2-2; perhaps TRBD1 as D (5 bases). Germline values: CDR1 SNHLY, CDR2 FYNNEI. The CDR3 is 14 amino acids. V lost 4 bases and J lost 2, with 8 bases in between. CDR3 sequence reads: CASSVDRNTGELFF. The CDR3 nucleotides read TGTGCCAGCAGTGTTGACAGAAACACCGGGGAGCTGTTTTTT.

Here the CDR3 reads CASSEADTQYF. The CDR3 DNA is TGTGCCAGCTCCGAGGCAGATACGCAGTATTTT. The chain has TRBV18 and TRBJ2-3; D uncertain. The CDR3 has 11 residues. In germline, CDR1 is KGHSH, CDR2 LQKENI. Trimming removed 6 bases from V and 4 bases from J, with 5 bases in between.

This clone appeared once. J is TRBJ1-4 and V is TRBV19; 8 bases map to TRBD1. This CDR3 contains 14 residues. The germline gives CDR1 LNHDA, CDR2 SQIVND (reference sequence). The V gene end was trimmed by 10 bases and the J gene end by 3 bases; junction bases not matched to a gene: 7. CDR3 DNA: TGTGCCACCTCACGGACAGGGTCTAATGAAAAACTGTTTTTT. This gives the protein CATSRTGSNEKLFF.

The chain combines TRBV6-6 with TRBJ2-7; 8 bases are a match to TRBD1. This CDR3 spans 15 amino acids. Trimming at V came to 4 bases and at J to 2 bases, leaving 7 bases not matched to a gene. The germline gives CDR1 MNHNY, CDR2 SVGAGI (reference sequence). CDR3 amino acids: CASSSRTGRAYEQYF. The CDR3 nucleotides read TGTGCCAGCAGTTCCAGGACAGGGAGAGCCTACGAGCAGTACTTC.

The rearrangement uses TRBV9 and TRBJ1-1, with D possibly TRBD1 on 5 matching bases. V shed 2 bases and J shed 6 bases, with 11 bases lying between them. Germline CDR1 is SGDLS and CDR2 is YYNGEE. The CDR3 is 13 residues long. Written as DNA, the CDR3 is TGTGCCAGCAGCGTCCAGGGTAGATCTGAAGCTTTCTTT. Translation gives CASSVQGRSEAFF.

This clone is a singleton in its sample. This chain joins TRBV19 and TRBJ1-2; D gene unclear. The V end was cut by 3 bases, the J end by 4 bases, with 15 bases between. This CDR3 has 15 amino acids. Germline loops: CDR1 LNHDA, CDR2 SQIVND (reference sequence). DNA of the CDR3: TGTGCCAGTAGTATGGGTCACCTCGGGAGCTATGGCTACACCTTC. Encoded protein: CASSMGHLGSYGYTF.

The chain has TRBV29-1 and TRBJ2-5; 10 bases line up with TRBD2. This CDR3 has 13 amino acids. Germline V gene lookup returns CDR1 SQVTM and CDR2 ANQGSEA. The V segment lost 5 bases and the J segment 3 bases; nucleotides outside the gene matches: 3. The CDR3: CSVSGGEEETQYF. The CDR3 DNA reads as TGCAGCGTTAGCGGGGGGGAGGAAGAGACCCAGTACTTC.

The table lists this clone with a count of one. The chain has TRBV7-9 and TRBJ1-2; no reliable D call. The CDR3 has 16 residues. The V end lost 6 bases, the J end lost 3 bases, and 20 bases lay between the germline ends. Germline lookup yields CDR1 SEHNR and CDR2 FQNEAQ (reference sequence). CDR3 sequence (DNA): TGTGCCAGCAGTCCCCTGGCCCCCCTCTTTGACTATGGCTACACCTTC. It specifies CASSPLAPLFDYGYTF. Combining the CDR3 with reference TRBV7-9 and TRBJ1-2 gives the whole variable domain DTGVSQNPRHKITKRGQNVTFRCDPISEHNRLYWYRQTLGQGPEFLTYFQNEAQLEKSRLLSDRFSAERPKGSFSTLEIQRTEQGDSAMYLCASSPLAPLFDYGYTFGSGTRLTVV.

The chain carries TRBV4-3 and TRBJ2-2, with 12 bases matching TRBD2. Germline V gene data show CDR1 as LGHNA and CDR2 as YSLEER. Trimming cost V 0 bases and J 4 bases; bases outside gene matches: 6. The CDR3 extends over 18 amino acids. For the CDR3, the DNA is TGCGCCAGCAGCCAAGAAAGGGGACTAGCGGGTCTCACCGGGGAGCTGTTTTTT. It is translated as CASSQERGLAGLTGELFF.

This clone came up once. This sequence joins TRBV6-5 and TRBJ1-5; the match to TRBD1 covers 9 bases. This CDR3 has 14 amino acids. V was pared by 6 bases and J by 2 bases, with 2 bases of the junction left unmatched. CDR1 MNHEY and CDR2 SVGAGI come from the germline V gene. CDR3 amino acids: CASRDRGRNQPQHF. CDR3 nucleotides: TGTGCCAGCAGGGACAGGGGTCGCAATCAGCCCCAGCATTTT.

CDR3 in DNA: TGTGCCAGCAGCACCACAGCGGGGGGGCCTGATGGGACAGATACGCAGTATTTT. Translation gives CASSTTAGGPDGTDTQYF. J is TRBJ2-3 and V is TRBV7-8; 10 bases map to TRBD2. The CDR3 runs to 18 residues. J gave up 3 bases and V 5 bases, and 14 bases lay outside the gene matches. From germline, CDR1 is SGHVS and CDR2 FQNEAQ.

The CDR3 loop reads CASSVTGGVQETQYF. The DNA for the CDR3 is TGTGCCAGCAGCGTAACAGGGGGAGTCCAAGAGACCCAGTACTTC. V usage is TRBV9 and J usage is TRBJ2-5; 8 nucleotides agree with TRBD1. This CDR3 comprises 15 residues. V trimming: 1 base; J trimming: 1 base; junction bases outside the gene matches: 3. Per the germline V gene, CDR1 is SGDLS and CDR2 is YYNGEE.

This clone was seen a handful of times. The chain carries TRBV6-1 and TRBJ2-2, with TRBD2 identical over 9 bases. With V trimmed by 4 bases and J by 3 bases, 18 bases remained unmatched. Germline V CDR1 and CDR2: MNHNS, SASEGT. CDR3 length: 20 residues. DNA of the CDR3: TGTGCCAGCAGTGCCCGGCCCTACTTGCGGGGGGGCTCAGACACCGGGGAGCTGTTTTTT. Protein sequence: CASSARPYLRGGSDTGELFF.

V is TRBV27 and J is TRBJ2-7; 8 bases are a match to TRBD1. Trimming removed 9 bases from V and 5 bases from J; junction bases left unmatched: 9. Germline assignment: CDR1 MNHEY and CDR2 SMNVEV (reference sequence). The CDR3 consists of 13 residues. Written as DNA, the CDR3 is TGTGCCAGTATGTTCAGGGGGCTCCACGAGCAGTACTTC. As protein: CASMFRGLHEQYF.

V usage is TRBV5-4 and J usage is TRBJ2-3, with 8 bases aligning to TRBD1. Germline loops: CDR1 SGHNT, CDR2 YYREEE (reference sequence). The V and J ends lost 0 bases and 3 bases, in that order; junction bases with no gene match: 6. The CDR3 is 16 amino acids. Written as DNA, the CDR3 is TGTGCCAGCAGCTTGGGCAGGGGGCTCGAGACAGATACGCAGTATTTT. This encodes CASSLGRGLETDTQYF.

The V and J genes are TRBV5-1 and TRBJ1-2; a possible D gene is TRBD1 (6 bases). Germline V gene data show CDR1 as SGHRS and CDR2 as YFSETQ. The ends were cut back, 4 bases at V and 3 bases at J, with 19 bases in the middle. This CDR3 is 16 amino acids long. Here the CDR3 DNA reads TGCGCCAGCAGCCAATCCGGGGGGACAACCTACTATGGCTACACCTTC. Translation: CASSQSGGTTYYGYTF.

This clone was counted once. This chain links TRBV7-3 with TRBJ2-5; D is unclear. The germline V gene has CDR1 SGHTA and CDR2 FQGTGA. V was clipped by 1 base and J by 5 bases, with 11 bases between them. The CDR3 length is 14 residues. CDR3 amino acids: CASSLNPSQETQYF. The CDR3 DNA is TGTGCCAGCAGCTTAAACCCTAGTCAGGAGACCCAGTACTTC.

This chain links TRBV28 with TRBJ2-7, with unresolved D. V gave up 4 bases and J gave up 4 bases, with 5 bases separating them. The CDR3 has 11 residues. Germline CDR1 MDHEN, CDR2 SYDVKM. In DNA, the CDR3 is TGTGCCAGCAGTTCAAATTACGAGCAGTACTTC. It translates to CASSSNYEQYF.

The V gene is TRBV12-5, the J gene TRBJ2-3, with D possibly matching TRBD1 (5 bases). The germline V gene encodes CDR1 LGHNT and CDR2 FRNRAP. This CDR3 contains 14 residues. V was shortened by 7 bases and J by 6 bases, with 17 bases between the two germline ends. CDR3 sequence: CASAVTVKGDTQYF. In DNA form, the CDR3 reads TGTGCTAGTGCCGTGACAGTAAAAGGGGATACGCAGTATTTT.